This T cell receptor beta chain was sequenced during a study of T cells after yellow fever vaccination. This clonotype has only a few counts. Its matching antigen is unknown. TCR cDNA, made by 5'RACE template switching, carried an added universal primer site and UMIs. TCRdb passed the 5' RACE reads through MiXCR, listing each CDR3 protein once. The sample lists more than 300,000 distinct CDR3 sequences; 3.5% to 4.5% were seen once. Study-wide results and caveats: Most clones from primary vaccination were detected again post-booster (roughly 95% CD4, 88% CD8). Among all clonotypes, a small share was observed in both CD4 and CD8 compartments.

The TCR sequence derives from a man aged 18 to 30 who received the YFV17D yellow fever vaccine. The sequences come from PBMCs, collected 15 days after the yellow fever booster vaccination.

As DNA, the CDR3 is TGTGCCAGCAGCACCACGCCTCGGGCGAATATGTCACCCCTCCACTTT. Its translation is CASSTTPRANMSPLHF. The V and J genes are TRBV9 and TRBJ1-6, with no clear D. V was cut by 4 bases and J by 10 bases, with 21 bases left in between. CDR1 is SGDLS and CDR2 is YYNGEE in the germline V gene. This CDR3 contains 16 residues.